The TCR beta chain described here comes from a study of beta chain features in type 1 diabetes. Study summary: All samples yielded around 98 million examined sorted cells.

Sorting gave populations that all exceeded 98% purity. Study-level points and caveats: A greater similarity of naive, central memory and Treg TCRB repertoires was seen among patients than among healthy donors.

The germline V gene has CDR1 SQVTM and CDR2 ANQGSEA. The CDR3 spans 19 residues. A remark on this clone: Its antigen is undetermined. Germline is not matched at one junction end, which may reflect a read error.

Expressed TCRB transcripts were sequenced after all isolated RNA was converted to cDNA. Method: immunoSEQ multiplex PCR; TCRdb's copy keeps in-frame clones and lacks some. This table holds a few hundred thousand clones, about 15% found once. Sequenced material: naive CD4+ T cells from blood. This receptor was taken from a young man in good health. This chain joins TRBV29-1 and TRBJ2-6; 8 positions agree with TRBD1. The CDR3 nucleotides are TGCATCGTTTACGGTATCCCGGGCAGGGGGCTATCTGGGGCCAACGTCCTGACTTTC. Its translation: CIVYGIPGRGLSGANVLTF.